This passage covers 27 T cell receptor beta chains from one sample sequenced in a study of cytomegalovirus exposure and HLA in healthy donors. The PCR was carried out with 60 Vbeta primers and 13 Jbeta primers. Using immunoSEQ multiplex PCR, the repertoire was profiled, and TCRdb retains in-frame clones only, with some absent. In total, the table holds 200,000 or so clones. Sample: PBMCs. The receptors stem from a boy aged 5-17 years in good health and CMV-seronegative.

This chain links TRBV14 with TRBJ1-1, with D maybe TRBD1 (5 bases). Looked up from germline, CDR1 is SGHDN and CDR2 is FVKESK. The CDR3 length is 14 residues. The germline V and J ends were trimmed by 2 bases and 6 bases, with 13 bases remaining between them. CDR3: CASSQNGGWSEAFF. The CDR3 DNA is TGTGCCAGCAGCCAAAACGGGGGTTGGTCTGAAGCTTTCTTT.

This rearrangement joins TRBV6-5 to TRBJ2-7; TRBD1 matches 9 bases. Germline CDR1 is MNHEY and CDR2 is SVGAGI. The CDR3 totals 14 residues. V shed 6 bases, J shed 5 bases, and the junction held 8 bases outside the gene matches. For the CDR3, the DNA is TGTGCCAGCAGCCGGGACAGGGATCCCCACGAGCAGTACTTC. This encodes CASSRDRDPHEQYF.

J is TRBJ1-4 and V is TRBV7-6; 7 positions agree with TRBD1. CDR3 size: 14 residues. CDR1 and CDR2 from the germline V gene are SGHVS and FNYEAQ. V shed 1 base and J 8 bases; nucleotides not matched to a gene: 4. DNA of the CDR3: TGTGCCAGCAGCTTAGAACAGGGGTGGGAAAAACTGTTTTTT. This codes for CASSLEQGWEKLFF.

The rearrangement links TRBV29-1 to TRBJ2-1, with D possibly matching TRBD2 (6 bases). Germline V gives CDR1 SQVTM, CDR2 ANQGSEA. The CDR3 consists of 14 residues. V was cut by 3 bases and J by 6 bases, with 15 bases left in between. In DNA, the CDR3 is TGCAGCGTTGACGGACGACTGGGGGGCAATGAGCAGTTCTTC. Amino acid sequence: CSVDGRLGGNEQFF.

Regarding this clone: Distinct nucleotide sequences in the sample also encode this CDR3. V and J are TRBV27 and TRBJ1-1; maybe TRBD1 (6 bases). This CDR3 region has 13 residues. Between the trimmed V and J ends, which lost 0 bases and 5 bases, there was a span of 7 bases. CDR1 and CDR2 from the germline V gene are MNHEY and SMNVEV (reference sequence). CDR3: CASSLSRGTEAFF. CDR3 DNA: TGTGCCAGCAGTTTATCTAGGGGGACTGAAGCTTTCTTT.

This chain connects TRBV2 to TRBJ1-4, with D possibly matching TRBD1 (5 bases). Germline values: CDR1 SNHLY, CDR2 FYNNEI. Trimming cost V 3 bases and J 8 bases, with 10 bases left between them. The CDR3 totals 13 residues. Here the CDR3 reads CASSEEGYEKLFF. Written as DNA, the CDR3 is TGTGCCAGCAGTGAGGAGGGGTACGAAAAACTGTTTTTT.

The chain joins TRBV6-1 to TRBJ1-2, with no clear D. Trimming left V 6 bases short and J 4 bases short, with 18 bases between. This CDR3 comprises 15 residues. Germline assignment: CDR1 MNHNS and CDR2 SASEGT. The CDR3 sequence is CASRTGVLLGYGYTF. CDR3 sequence (DNA): TGTGCCAGCAGAACCGGGGTACTGCTAGGCTATGGCTACACCTTC.

This chain links TRBV4-1 with TRBJ2-3, with 9 bases identical to TRBD2. The CDR3 is 17 amino acids. Trimming removed 1 base from V and 1 base from J; junction bases left unmatched: 6. CDR1 and CDR2 from the germline V gene are MGHRA and YSYEKL. The CDR3 protein is CASSQGAPSGGTDTQYF. The CDR3 DNA reads TGCGCCAGCAGCCAAGGAGCCCCTAGCGGGGGCACAGATACGCAGTATTTT.

The rearrangement joins TRBV11-3 to TRBJ2-2; perhaps TRBD1 as D (6 bases). Trimming removed 0 bases from V and 5 bases from J, with 13 bases in between. Germline CDR1 reads SGHNT; CDR2 reads YENEEA. The CDR3 extends over 16 amino acids. The CDR3 nucleotides read TGTGCCAGCAGCTTAGATTGGGGGCTGGGAACCGGGGAGCTGTTTTTT. It codes for CASSLDWGLGTGELFF.

CDR3 DNA sequence: TGTGCCAGCAGTGAATATTGGACAGGGATTAATGAAAAACTGTTTTTT. Amino acid sequence: CASSEYWTGINEKLFF. The chain uses TRBV25-1 and TRBJ1-4, with TRBD1 identical over 8 bases. Per the germline V gene, CDR1 is MGHDK and CDR2 is SYGVNS. CDR3 length: 16 residues. V was clipped by 0 bases and J by 4 bases; unmatched bases: 4. Filled out from reference TRBV25-1 and TRBJ1-4, the complete variable domain reads EADIYQTPRYLVIGTGKKITLECSQTMGHDKMYWYQQDPGMELHLIHYSYGVNSTEKGDLSSESTVSRIRTEHFPLTLESARPSHTSQYLCASSEYWTGINEKLFFGSGTQLSVL.

The chain couples TRBV19 to TRBJ2-7; TRBD2 is a possible D gene (5 bases). The CDR3 is 17 amino acids. The germline V gene has CDR1 LNHDA and CDR2 SQIVND (reference sequence). The V end was cut by 2 bases, the J end by 5 bases, with 22 bases between. The CDR3 DNA reads as TGTGCCAGTAGTATAATGTTGGGCAGAGGGTTCAAGGACGAGCAGTACTTC. This sequence encodes CASSIMLGRGFKDEQYF.

This sequence joins TRBV5-5 and TRBJ1-2; maybe TRBD1 (5 bases). V was trimmed by 0 bases and J by 8 bases, leaving 8 bases between them. In germline, CDR1 is SGHKS, CDR2 YYEKEE (reference sequence). The CDR3 has 12 residues. Written as DNA, the CDR3 is TGTGCCAGCAGCTTGGGGGGCGCGGGCTACACCTTC. Amino acid sequence: CASSLGGAGYTF. The full variable domain, its missing parts supplied by reference TRBV5-5 and TRBJ1-2, is DAGVTQSPTHLIKTRGQQVTLRCSPISGHKSVSWYQQVLGQGPQFIFQYYEKEERGRGNFPDRFSARQFPNYSSELNVNALLLGDSALYLCASSLGGAGYTFGSGTRLTVV.

The J gene is TRBJ2-5, the V gene TRBV4-2, with D hard to call. The J call could be wrong; TRBJ2-7 is a better fit for the DNA end. Germline V gene lookup returns CDR1 LGHNA and CDR2 YNFKEQ. This CDR3 comprises 11 residues. The CDR3 reads CASSLNYEQYF. The CDR3 nucleotides read TGTGCCAGCAGCCTGAATTACGAGCAGTACTTC.

The V call is TRBV9, the J call TRBJ2-7; TRBD1 agrees at 10 bases. Looked up from germline, CDR1 is SGDLS and CDR2 is YYNGEE. The V and J ends lost 4 bases and 4 bases, in that order; junction bases with no gene match: 29. The CDR3 totals 22 residues. The CDR3 DNA sequence: TGTGCCAGCAGCTTACCGGGACAGGGGCAGGCGTATCCCCCCCCACGGCGTTACGAGCAGTACTTC. It yields the protein CASSLPGQGQAYPPPRRYEQYF.

The V call is TRBV5-4, the J call TRBJ1-2; D is possibly TRBD1 (6 bases). CDR3 length: 14 amino acids. V was shortened by 4 bases and J by 0 bases, with 10 bases between the two germline ends. Germline CDR1 reads SGHNT; CDR2 reads YYREEE (reference sequence). The CDR3 reads CASSTQGANYGYTF. DNA for the CDR3: TGTGCCAGCAGCACACAGGGAGCTAACTATGGCTACACCTTC.

The chain combines TRBV10-3 with TRBJ1-1; 7 nucleotides agree with TRBD1. The CDR3 extends over 15 amino acids. Germline lookup yields CDR1 ENHRY and CDR2 SYGVKD. Unmatched junction bases numbered 5, after V lost 4 bases and J lost 0 bases. CDR3 DNA sequence: TGTGCCATCAGTGGAGAGGGGGCCTTGAACACTGAAGCTTTCTTT. Its protein product is CAISGEGALNTEAFF.

This chain uses TRBV5-1 with TRBJ1-2, with D perhaps TRBD1 (5 bases). CDR3 length: 16 residues. V lost 0 bases to trimming and J lost 5 bases, with 17 bases between them. CDR1 SGHRS and CDR2 YFSETQ come from the germline V gene. The CDR3 nucleotides are TGCGCCAGCAGCTTGGCAGGCGGGACGGAAGGTTATGGCTACACCTTC. It codes for CASSLAGGTEGYGYTF.

The chain couples TRBV7-2 to TRBJ2-3, with 7 bases that match TRBD2. The CDR3 loop spans 17 amino acids. After removal of 1 base from V and 1 base from J, the junction contained 8 bases not matched to a gene. In germline, CDR1 is SGHTA, CDR2 FQGNSA. DNA of the CDR3: TGTGCCAGCAGCTTAGGCCCTTCAGGGAGGGGCACAGATACGCAGTATTTT. It encodes CASSLGPSGRGTDTQYF. Combining the CDR3 with reference TRBV7-2 and TRBJ2-3 gives the whole variable domain GAGVSQSPSNKVTEKGKDVELRCDPISGHTALYWYRQSLGQGLEFLIYFQGNSAPDKSGLPSDRFSAERTGGSVSTLTIQRTQQEDSAVYLCASSLGPSGRGTDTQYFGPGTRLTVL.

The rearrangement joins TRBV27 to TRBJ1-6; a weak D match, TRBD1 (5 bases). The CDR3 loop spans 14 amino acids. The germline V gene encodes CDR1 MNHEY and CDR2 SMNVEV (reference sequence). The V gene lost 3 bases and the J gene lost 10 bases, with 13 bases spanning the gap. The CDR3 loop reads CASSFGGAGSPLHF. CDR3 bases: TGTGCCAGCAGTTTCGGGGGAGCGGGATCACCCCTCCACTTT.

The rearrangement joins TRBV19 to TRBJ1-2, with 9 positions matching TRBD1. V lost 10 bases and J lost 7; bases outside the gene matches: 19. CDR3 length: 16 residues. The germline gives CDR1 LNHDA, CDR2 SQIVND (reference sequence). CDR3 in DNA: TGTGCCACCAACTGGGGACAGGGATCTAAGCTTGGTGGCTACACCTTC. Encoded protein: CATNWGQGSKLGGYTF.

With regard to this clone: This same CDR3 is encoded by further DNA sequences in the sample. V is TRBV7-9 and J is TRBJ1-1, with 9 bases matching TRBD1. CDR3 length: 16 amino acids. Germline assignment: CDR1 SEHNR and CDR2 FQNEAQ (reference sequence). Unmatched junction bases numbered 7, after V lost 5 bases and J lost 0 bases. The CDR3 DNA is TGTGCCAGCAGCCCCCAGACAGGGGGGATGAACACTGAAGCTTTCTTT. It translates to CASSPQTGGMNTEAFF.

The rearrangement links TRBV4-1 to TRBJ1-3; the D is unclear. The CDR3 is 17 residues long. Trimming cost V 0 bases and J 2 bases, with 14 bases left between them. In germline, CDR1 is MGHRA, CDR2 YSYEKL. The chain's CDR3 is CASSQDLRLSTGNTIYF. In nucleotides, the CDR3 is TGCGCCAGCAGCCAAGATCTAAGACTTTCCACTGGAAACACCATATATTTT.

The chain is built from TRBV5-4 and TRBJ1-2; 7 bases fit TRBD1. The V gene's germline CDR1 is SGHNT and CDR2 YYREEE (reference sequence). Unmatched junction bases numbered 7, after V lost 4 bases and J lost 4 bases. The CDR3 consists of 14 residues. CDR3 nucleotides: TGTGCCAGCAGCGGGGACAGAAGCTCCTATGGCTACACCTTC. This translates into CASSGDRSSYGYTF.

The gene calls are TRBV28 and TRBJ1-5, with D unresolved. V was trimmed by 11 bases and J by 6 bases, leaving 14 bases between them. CDR3 length: 12 amino acids. Germline V gene lookup returns CDR1 MDHEN and CDR2 SYDVKM. CDR3 protein: CAGSGWLQPQHF. CDR3 bases: TGTGCCGGGTCGGGTTGGCTTCAGCCCCAGCATTTT. The full variable domain, rest sourced from reference TRBV28 and TRBJ1-5, is DVKVTQSSRYLVKRTGEKVFLECVQDMDHENMFWYRQDPGLGLRLIYFSYDVKMKEKGDIPEGYSVSREKKERFSLILESASTNQTSMYLCAGSGWLQPQHFGDGTRLSIL.

The chain carries TRBV10-3 and TRBJ2-7; 10 positions match TRBD2. CDR3 length equals 15 residues. The germline CDR1 and CDR2 sequences are ENHRY and SYGVKD. With V trimmed by 6 bases and J by 3 bases, 8 bases remained unmatched. CDR3 region: CAIRTGLADDYEQYF. The DNA for the CDR3 is TGTGCCATCAGGACCGGACTAGCGGACGACTACGAGCAGTACTTC.

The rearrangement uses TRBV12-5 and TRBJ2-2; possibly TRBD2 for D (5 bases). V lost 7 bases and J 7 bases, leaving 19 bases between the germline ends. The CDR3 consists of 15 residues. Germline assignment: CDR1 LGHNT and CDR2 FRNRAP. CDR3 DNA sequence: TGTGCTAGTGCCCCGGCGGGTGGGGTGAACGGGGAGCTGTTTTTT. The encoded protein is CASAPAGGVNGELFF. Filled out from reference TRBV12-5 and TRBJ2-2, the complete variable domain reads DARVTQTPRHKVTEMGQEVTMRCQPILGHNTVFWYRQTMMQGLELLAYFRNRAPLDDSGMPKDRFSAEMPDATLATLKIQPSEPRDSAVYFCASAPAGGVNGELFFGEGSRLTVL.

This chain joins TRBV19 and TRBJ2-2; D remains ambiguous. The CDR3 is 15 amino acids. CDR1 LNHDA and CDR2 SQIVND come from the germline V gene (reference sequence). Trimming removed 7 bases at V and 7 bases at J, with 19 bases between. The CDR3 region has the DNA TGTGCCAGTATGGCAGTAACATCAAGTGGCGGGGAGCTGTTTTTT. Amino acids: CASMAVTSSGGELFF.